The 10 T cell receptor beta chains presented below share a single source sample, sequenced in a study of long-term antiretroviral therapy in people with HIV. They ran version v3.0 of the immunoSEQ assay at survey level. Using immunoSEQ multiplex PCR, the repertoire was profiled, and TCRdb retains in-frame clones only, with some absent. The data contain about 14,000 clones, 75% to 90% of them singletons. Sequencing used unsorted PBMCs, obtained 3.2 years before starting antiretroviral therapy. Receptors originate from a man aged 40-49 years with HIV.

In its sample, this clone was seen once. J is TRBJ2-7 and V is TRBV29-1; 9 bases fit TRBD2. CDR1 SQVTM and CDR2 ANQGSEA come from the germline V gene. Trimming cost V 4 bases and J 0 bases; bases outside gene matches: 7. The length of the CDR3 is 15 residues. The CDR3 reads CSVVAGGPHSYEQYF. CDR3 DNA sequence: TGCAGCGTTGTCGCGGGGGGGCCCCACTCCTACGAGCAGTACTTC.

This clone was observed a handful of times. The chain has TRBV30 and TRBJ1-6; D possibly corresponds to TRBD1 (6 bases). V was cut by 0 bases and J by 6 bases, with 12 bases left in between. CDR1 is GTSNPN and CDR2 is SVGIG in the germline V gene (reference sequence). The CDR3 runs to 15 residues. DNA for the CDR3: TGTGCCTGGAGTGTACCGCCAGGGGCTAATTCACCCCTCCACTTT. This translates into CAWSVPPGANSPLHF.

The chain links TRBV14 to TRBJ1-1; 8 bases are a match to TRBD1. This CDR3 region has 17 residues. Trimming at V came to 4 bases and at J to 0 bases, leaving 10 bases not matched to a gene. Germline V gene sequence: CDR1 SGHDN, CDR2 FVKESK. The CDR3, as DNA: TGTGCCAGCAGCCGGACAGGGACAGTCCTCATGAACACTGAAGCTTTCTTT. Encoded protein: CASSRTGTVLMNTEAFF.

V and J are TRBV7-9 and TRBJ2-7; D tentatively fits TRBD1 or TRBD2 (6 bases each). Germline V CDR1 and CDR2: SEHNR, FQNEAQ (reference sequence). CDR3 size: 15 residues. V lost 1 base and J 3 bases, leaving 13 bases between the germline ends. Here the CDR3 reads CASSLGFGGDYEQYF. The DNA of the CDR3 is TGTGCCAGCAGCTTAGGTTTCGGGGGCGACTACGAGCAGTACTTC.

The chain has TRBV11-2 and TRBJ2-2; D call uncertain. V shed 1 base and J shed 6 bases, with 9 bases lying between them. Germline assignment: CDR1 SGHAT and CDR2 FQNNGV. This CDR3 is 14 amino acids long. The CDR3 spells CASSLAVTAGELFF. The CDR3 DNA sequence: TGTGCCAGCAGCTTAGCCGTAACGGCCGGGGAGCTGTTTTTT.

CDR3 residues: CASSSFRGRSQPQHF. CDR3 bases: TGTGCCAGCAGTTCGTTCAGGGGTCGAAGTCAGCCCCAGCATTTT. The V call is TRBV6-6, the J call TRBJ1-5, with D perhaps matching TRBD1 (6 bases). Germline assignment: CDR1 MNHNY and CDR2 SVGAGI (reference sequence). CDR3 size: 15 residues. V lost 4 bases and J lost 6, with 16 bases in between.

The chain joins TRBV5-1 to TRBJ1-1; TRBD1 agrees at 8 bases. The CDR3 runs 16 residues. Per germline, CDR1 SGHRS and CDR2 YFSETQ. Losses at the gene ends were 4 bases for V and 0 bases for J; bases not matched to a gene: 8. The CDR3 loop reads CASSPLGQGLNTEAFF. As DNA, the CDR3 is TGCGCCAGCAGCCCTCTCGGACAGGGATTGAACACTGAAGCTTTCTTT. The full variable domain, its missing parts supplied by reference TRBV5-1 and TRBJ1-1, is KAGVTQTPRYLIKTRGQQVTLSCSPISGHRSVSWYQQTPGQGLQFLFEYFSETQRNKGNFPGRFSGRQFSNSRSEMNVSTLELGDSALYLCASSPLGQGLNTEAFFGQGTRLTVV.

The genes are TRBV29-1 and TRBJ2-3; 11 nucleotides match TRBD2. With 4 bases clipped from V and 6 bases from J, the junction kept 6 bases outside the gene matches. CDR3 length equals 14 residues. CDR1 is SQVTM, CDR2 ANQGSEA, per germline. The CDR3 DNA is TGCAGCGTTGCTAGCGGGGGGTCCCGGGATACGCAGTATTTT. Its translation is CSVASGGSRDTQYF.

The chain links TRBV5-1 to TRBJ2-2, with D possibly being TRBD1 or TRBD2 (6 bases each). V lost 4 bases and J 2 bases, leaving 15 bases between the germline ends. The CDR3 is 16 residues long. Germline V CDR1 and CDR2: SGHRS, YFSETQ. CDR3 sequence reads: CASSPRGTRNTGELFF. In nucleotides, the CDR3 is TGCGCCAGCAGCCCCCGCGGGACAAGAAACACCGGGGAGCTGTTTTTT.

The V and J genes are TRBV5-1 and TRBJ1-1; TRBD1 aligns across 9 bases. The CDR3 covers 13 residues. Germline CDR1 SGHRS, CDR2 YFSETQ. The V and J ends lost 3 bases and 3 bases, in that order; junction bases with no gene match: 0. CDR3: CASSWDRDTEAFF. In DNA, the CDR3 is TGCGCCAGCAGCTGGGACAGGGACACTGAAGCTTTCTTT.